A single sample gave rise to the 18 T cell receptor beta chains below, sequenced in a study of T cells in Graves' hyperthyroidism and ophthalmopathy. TCR beta CDR3 regions were amplified from RNA transcripts. An initial round of RT-PCR targeting the TCR CDR3 relied on the HTBI primer set. TCRdb reprocessed the multiplex PCR reads with MiXCR, giving one entry per CDR3 protein. The sample lists around 620,000 distinct CDR3 sequences, about 14% occurring once. Sequenced: blood. The receptor source for this set is a woman between 18 and 30 years old with Graves' ophthalmopathy.

This clonotype was detected only a few times. This rearrangement joins TRBV4-2 to TRBJ1-6; D possibly corresponds to TRBD1 (5 bases). The CDR3 is made up of 15 amino acids. Between the trimmed V and J ends, which lost 4 bases and 5 bases, there was a span of 12 bases. The germline V gene has CDR1 LGHNA and CDR2 YNFKEQ. The CDR3 here is CASSRVRDDNSPLHF. The CDR3 nucleotides are TGTGCCAGCAGCCGGGTCAGGGACGATAATTCACCCCTCCACTTT.

This clonotype was counted at least ten times. The chain joins TRBV10-3 to TRBJ1-4; D unclear. The CDR3 covers 14 residues. Germline V lookup: CDR1 ENHRY, CDR2 SYGVKD. V lost 0 bases, J lost 7 bases, and 9 bases lay in between. The CDR3 loop is CAISESRLPEKLFF. The CDR3 DNA is TGTGCCATCAGTGAGTCGAGGTTACCTGAAAAACTGTTTTTT.

The table lists this clonotype with many counts. The chain carries TRBV7-2 and TRBJ2-7, with D perhaps matching TRBD1 or TRBD2 (5 bases each). Per the germline V gene, CDR1 is SGHTA and CDR2 is FQGNSA. The CDR3 loop spans 13 amino acids. V was trimmed by 3 bases and J by 7 bases, leaving 13 bases between them. The CDR3 sequence: CASSFAGTGEQYF. In DNA, the CDR3 is TGTGCCAGCAGCTTTGCTGGGACGGGTGAGCAGTACTTC.

This clonotype was counted many times. The rearrangement joins TRBV7-3 to TRBJ2-3; TRBD1 agrees at 11 bases. J gave up 4 bases and V 5 bases, and 8 bases lay outside the gene matches. The CDR3 consists of 16 residues. CDR1 SGHTA and CDR2 FQGTGA come from the germline V gene. The CDR3 region is CASSTGTGGFSDTQYF. The CDR3 bases are TGTGCCAGCAGCACGGGGACAGGGGGGTTTTCAGATACGCAGTATTTT.

This clonotype was observed at least ten times. In DNA, the CDR3 is TGTGCCAGCAGCCGTACCGCAGCGGGAGTGGAGACCCAGTACTTC. Translating gives CASSRTAAGVETQYF. The chain couples TRBV14 to TRBJ2-5, with 8 positions matching TRBD2. Unmatched junction bases numbered 9, after V lost 4 bases and J lost 5 bases. The CDR3 has 15 residues. Per germline, CDR1 SGHDN and CDR2 FVKESK.

This clonotype was found many times. This chain joins TRBV6-5 and TRBJ1-2; D uncertain. The germline gives CDR1 MNHEY, CDR2 SVGAGI. CDR3 size: 14 residues. Trimming pared 1 base from V and 7 bases from J, leaving 13 bases between. In DNA form, the CDR3 reads TGTGCCAGCAGTTACTTACCAACATGGAGTGGCTACACCTTC. This gives the protein CASSYLPTWSGYTF.

The V call is TRBV4-2, the J call TRBJ1-4, with D tentatively TRBD1 (6 bases). V was shortened by 0 bases and J by 4 bases, with 9 bases between the two germline ends. The CDR3 consists of 15 residues. Germline V gives CDR1 LGHNA, CDR2 YNFKEQ. DNA of the CDR3: TGTGCCAGCAGCCAAGACCCAGGGGATAATGAAAAACTGTTTTTT. Amino acid sequence: CASSQDPGDNEKLFF.

This clonotype showed up many times. This rearrangement joins TRBV7-2 to TRBJ2-2; D uncertain. This CDR3 is 14 amino acids long. V lost 8 bases and J lost 9, with 19 bases in between. Germline assignment: CDR1 SGHTA and CDR2 FQGNSA. As DNA, the CDR3 is TGTGCCAGCGAAGAATTGGGATCCCGGCGGGAGCTGTTTTTT. Its translation is CASEELGSRRELFF.

Turning to this clonotype: One end of the junction is discordant with germline, which a read error may explain. This chain joins TRBV7-2 and TRBJ2-1, with 8 nucleotides matching TRBD1. This CDR3 has 16 amino acids. CDR1 and CDR2 from the germline V gene are SGHTA and FQGNSA. The CDR3 coding sequence is TGCGCCAGCAGCCAAGAGGGACAGGCCCCCTACAATGAGCAGTTCTTC. It yields the protein CASSQEGQAPYNEQFF.

In its sample, this clonotype was seen many times. The V call is TRBV28, the J call TRBJ2-7; 7 bases line up with TRBD1. This CDR3 is built from 14 residues. V lost 6 bases, J lost 2 bases, and 7 bases stayed unmatched. Germline CDR1 is MDHEN and CDR2 is SYDVKM. The CDR3 nucleotides read TGTGCCAGCAGGCCACAGGGGTTGGCCTACGAGCAGTACTTC. This sequence encodes CASRPQGLAYEQYF.

Points on this clonotype: A much larger clone differs from this one at a single base, so this may be a read error. This chain links TRBV3-1 with TRBJ2-1; the match to TRBD2 covers 7 bases. The germline CDR1 and CDR2 sequences are LGHDT and YNNKEL (reference sequence). Trimming removed 1 base from V and 9 bases from J; junction bases left unmatched: 9. The CDR3 is made up of 15 amino acids. The CDR3 nucleotides are TGTGCCAGCAGCCAAGTTGCGGGGGAGGTTGGTGAGCAGTTCTTC. Its protein product is CASSQVAGEVGEQFF.

The rearrangement uses TRBV4-2 and TRBJ2-1; D not resolved. In germline, CDR1 is LGHNA, CDR2 YNFKEQ. The CDR3 has 14 amino acids. Trimming removed 0 bases from V and 7 bases from J, with 10 bases in between. CDR3 DNA sequence: TGTGCCAGCAGCCAAGATCAAAAGACTAATGAGCAGTTCTTC. Its translation is CASSQDQKTNEQFF.

The J gene is TRBJ2-2, the V gene TRBV5-1, with 14 positions matching TRBD2. Germline CDR1 and CDR2: SGHRS and YFSETQ. This CDR3 is 18 amino acids long. V shed 3 bases and J 4 bases; nucleotides not matched to a gene: 8. The CDR3 DNA reads as TGCGCCAGCAGCTCTTGGACTAGCGGGAGGCCTGGCACCGGGGAGCTGTTTTTT. Protein product: CASSSWTSGRPGTGELFF.

Concerning this clonotype: This may stem from a read error, because a much larger clone lies one nucleotide away. V usage is TRBV9 and J usage is TRBJ2-3, with 7 bases fitting TRBD2. Germline trimming cut 4 bases from V and 4 bases from J; bases unmatched to any gene: 15. Looked up from germline, CDR1 is SGDLS and CDR2 is YYNGEE. The CDR3 length is 17 residues. CDR3 nucleotides: TGTGCCAGCAGCCCCCGCATCGGCGGGAGAACTGCAGATACGCAGTATTTT. Translation gives CASSPRIGGRTADTQYF. Full variable domain (outside the CDR3, taken from reference TRBV9 and TRBJ2-3): DSGVTQTPKHLITATGQRVTLRCSPRSGDLSVYWYQQSLDQGLQFLIQYYNGEERAKGNILERFSAQQFPDLHSELNLSSLELGDSALYFCASSPRIGGRTADTQYFGPGTRLTVL.

This clonotype showed up many times. This rearrangement joins TRBV2 to TRBJ1-6; D is undetermined. Germline V gives CDR1 SNHLY, CDR2 FYNNEI. This CDR3 is 15 amino acids long. Trimming cost V 4 bases and J 5 bases, with 12 bases left between them. This CDR3 reads CASSGSLHDNSPLHF. In DNA, the CDR3 is TGTGCCAGCAGTGGAAGTTTGCACGATAATTCACCCCTCCACTTT.

This clonotype was picked up many times. V and J are TRBV7-3 and TRBJ2-5; maybe TRBD1 (5 bases). CDR1 SGHTA and CDR2 FQGTGA come from the germline V gene. The ends were cut back, 5 bases at V and 2 bases at J, with 15 bases in the middle. The CDR3 sequence is 15 residues long. The CDR3 loop is CASSQAAGPQETQYF. CDR3 bases: TGTGCCAGCAGCCAGGCAGCAGGGCCACAAGAGACCCAGTACTTC.

This clonotype was seen a single time. A much more abundant neighbour one base away suggests this may be a read error. Here the CDR3 omits its conserved ending phenylalanine or tryptophan, so a read error is the likely source. The V and J genes are TRBV9 and TRBJ2-3, with D perhaps TRBD2 (5 bases). CDR1 and CDR2 (germline): SGDLS, YYNGEE. Trimming took 4 bases from V and 0 from J, leaving 9 bases between them. This CDR3 has 14 amino acids. The CDR3 sequence is CASSPRGSTDTQYS. The CDR3 nucleotides read TGTGCCAGCAGCCCCCGAGGGAGCACAGATACGCAGTATTCT.

J is TRBJ2-1 and V is TRBV6-2 or TRBV6-3; TRBD1 might be the D (5 bases). The CDR3 sequence is 16 residues long. CDR1 is MNHEY, CDR2 SVGEGT, per germline. Trimming took off 7 bases at V and 0 bases at J, with 16 bases between the two ends. The CDR3 region is CASTRAQVGSYNEQFF. In DNA form, the CDR3 reads TGTGCCAGCACCAGGGCCCAGGTAGGCTCCTACAATGAGCAGTTCTTC.